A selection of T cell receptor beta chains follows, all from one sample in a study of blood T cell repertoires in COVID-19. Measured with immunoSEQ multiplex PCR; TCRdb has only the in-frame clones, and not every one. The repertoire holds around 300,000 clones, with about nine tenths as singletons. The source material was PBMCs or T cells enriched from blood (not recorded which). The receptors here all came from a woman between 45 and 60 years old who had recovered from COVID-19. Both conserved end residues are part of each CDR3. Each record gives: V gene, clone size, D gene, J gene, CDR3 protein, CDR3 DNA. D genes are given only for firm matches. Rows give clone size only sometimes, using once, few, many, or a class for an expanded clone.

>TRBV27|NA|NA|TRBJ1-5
CASSSRGAGNQPQHF
TGTGCCAGCAGTTCACGGGGGGCCGGAAATCAGCCCCAGCATTTT
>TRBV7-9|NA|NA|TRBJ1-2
CASSLRGTYEGYTF
TGTGCCAGCAGCTTAAGGGGAACCTATGAGGGCTACACCTTC
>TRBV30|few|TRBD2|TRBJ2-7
CAWSGPSGLSYEQYF
TGTGCCTGGAGTGGCCCTAGCGGGCTCTCCTACGAGCAGTACTTC
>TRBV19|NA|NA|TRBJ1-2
CASTPNVGGTNYGYTF
TGTGCCAGTACCCCGAACGTCGGAGGAACTAACTATGGCTACACCTTC
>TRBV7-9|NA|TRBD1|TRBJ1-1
CASSPSGTGKNTEAFF
TGTGCCAGCAGCCCCTCCGGGACAGGGAAGAACACTGAAGCTTTCTTT
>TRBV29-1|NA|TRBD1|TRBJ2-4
CSATGGLAKNIQYF
TGCAGCGCTACAGGGGGCCTTGCCAAAAACATTCAGTACTTC
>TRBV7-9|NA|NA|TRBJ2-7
CASSLGLARVVEQYF
TGTGCCAGCAGCTTAGGATTGGCCAGGGTAGTCGAGCAGTACTTC
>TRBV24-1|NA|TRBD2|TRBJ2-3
CATSDRGLAGGPSTDTQYF
TGTGCCACCAGTGACCGGGGACTAGCGGGAGGGCCTAGCACAGATACGCAGTATTTT
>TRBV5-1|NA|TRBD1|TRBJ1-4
CASSRDRNEKLFF
TGCGCCAGCAGCCGGGACAGAAATGAAAAACTGTTTTTT
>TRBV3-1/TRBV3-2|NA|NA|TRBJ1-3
CASSSGGSGNTIYF
TGTGCCAGCAGCTCCGGGGGGAGTGGAAACACCATATATTTT
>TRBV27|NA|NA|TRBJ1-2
CASSSTGLANYGYTF
TGTGCCAGCAGTTCAACAGGGTTAGCTAACTATGGCTACACCTTC